Detailed here is one T cell receptor beta chain. TCRdb ran MiXCR on the 5' RACE reads and lists one entry per CDR3 protein. The data show 400,000 to 500,000 distinct CDR3 sequences, roughly 17% seen once. V lost 8 bases and J lost 5, with 10 bases in between. The CDR3 has 11 residues. The germline gives CDR1 SNHLY, CDR2 FYNNEI. This specimen belongs to a study of T-cell memory formation after mild COVID-19. Study in general: Largely, the TCR clusters proved donor specific.

The TCR was taken from a man aged 18-30 years who had mild COVID-19 (a few samples of this study predate the infection). Cell type and time point are not known. The genes are TRBV2 and TRBJ2-7; no clear D. The sample consisted of PBMCs or a T cell subset sorted from them (not recorded which). CDR3 sequence: CASSTHNEQYF. CDR3 DNA sequence: TGTGCCAGCTCGACTCATAACGAGCAGTACTTC.